This TCR beta chain was recovered during a study of post-analysis software for immune sequencing data (dated by TCRdb to the mid-2010s). For the wider study: Relapsing-remitting, secondary progressive and progressive-relapsing multiple sclerosis were recorded as disease courses, and subtype annotation was lacking for some patients. The patient repertoires were set against around eleven previously published healthy control repertoires from donors whose ages ranged from roughly 6 to 25 years. A subset of samples was prepared in parallel using single-end sample barcoding, then pooled and co-amplified after Illumina adapter ligation. Paper-wide results and their limitations: Patients showed significantly higher frequencies than controls for roughly five TRBV segments, among them TRBV5-6, TRBV5-1 and TRBV20-1. When samples were clustered directly using the F measure, samples prepared in the same batch co-clustered strongly, which prompted a batch-effect correction. The multiple sclerosis patient group was slightly younger than the control group. Significantly lower normalized Chao1 diversity was found in multiple sclerosis patients than in controls, suggesting substantial peripheral T-cell clonal expansion.

Counted from cysteine to phenylalanine, this CDR3 has 18 amino acids. The only DNA kept is the CDR3, 54 bases in frame from the first base. The germline ends are 23 bases apart after V is trimmed by 3 bases and J by 4 bases. Sequences ENHRY (CDR1) and SYGVKD (CDR2) are obtained from the germline V gene. With respect to this clonotype: Its antigen target is currently unknown. Base qualities are not recorded, but no much larger clone differs from it by a single base.

TCR beta repertoires were profiled from peripheral blood of roughly 13 young patients with multiple sclerosis to demonstrate the VDJtools post-analysis software. The multiple sclerosis patients were children and adolescents between roughly 6 and 17 years of age. Receptor libraries were prepared by PCR. The instrument given in TCRdb is Illumina HiSeq 2500. To reduce PCR and sequencing biases, unique molecular identifiers were incorporated into the TCR beta cDNA libraries. Roughly 0.5 million cDNA molecules were obtained per 1 to 10 million input T cells, so each molecule approximated one T cell. Patient libraries were prepared and sequenced with the same protocol used for the earlier healthy control dataset. Within a given batch, samples were prepared together, multiplexed and sequenced on the same HiSeq lane. From the authors' description of their analysis: Raw barcoded reads were processed with MIGEC, discarding single-read molecular identifier groups before consensus assembly and CDR3 extraction. Clonotype tables were post-analysed with VDJtools, normalizing diversity by down-sampling all datasets to the smallest sample size. To correct batch-related cross-sample contamination, repertoire overlap clustering matched CDR3 amino acid sequences but not nucleotide sequences. Using fastp at Q25 and MiXCR, TCRdb reprocessed the public reads and kept productive beta chains. Each CDR3 protein appears once, grouped with its most common genes and DNA. V and J calls and clone size were set by TCRdb, not the authors. The sample yields hundreds of thousands of distinct CDR3 sequences; roughly 29% were counted once. Of the sample, around 0.56% falls within the top ten clones.

The sequenced sample was blood. The receptor was isolated from a girl aged 10 to 17 with multiple sclerosis. The chain was built from TRBV10-3 and TRBJ2-3; the D gene is perhaps TRBD1, from 6 matching bases. The CDR3 loop reads CAISERVGGQRSADTQYF. The bases are TGTGCCATCAGTGAAAGGGTAGGAGGACAGCGGTCCGCAGATACGCAGTATTTT.